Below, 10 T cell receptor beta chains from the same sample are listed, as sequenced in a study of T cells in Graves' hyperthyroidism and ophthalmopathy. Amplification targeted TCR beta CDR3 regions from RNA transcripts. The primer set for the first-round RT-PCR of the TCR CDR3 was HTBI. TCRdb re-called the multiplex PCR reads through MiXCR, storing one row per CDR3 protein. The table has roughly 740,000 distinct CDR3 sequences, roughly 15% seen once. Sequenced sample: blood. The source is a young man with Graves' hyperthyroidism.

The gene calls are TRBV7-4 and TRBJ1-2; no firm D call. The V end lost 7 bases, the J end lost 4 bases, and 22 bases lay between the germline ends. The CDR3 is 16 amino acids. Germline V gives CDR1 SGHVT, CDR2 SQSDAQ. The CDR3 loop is CASTRGWDFFGYGYTF. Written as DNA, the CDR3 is TGTGCCAGCACCAGAGGCTGGGATTTTTTCGGCTATGGCTACACCTTC.

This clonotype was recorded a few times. CDR3 sequence: CASSLGGTVGYEQYF. DNA for the CDR3: TGTGCCAGCAGCTTAGGAGGGACAGTAGGCTACGAGCAGTACTTC. The chain combines TRBV7-9 with TRBJ2-7; 7 bases match TRBD1. The CDR3 runs to 15 residues. Germline CDR1 SEHNR, CDR2 FQNEAQ (reference sequence). V was clipped by 1 base and J by 3 bases; unmatched bases: 6.

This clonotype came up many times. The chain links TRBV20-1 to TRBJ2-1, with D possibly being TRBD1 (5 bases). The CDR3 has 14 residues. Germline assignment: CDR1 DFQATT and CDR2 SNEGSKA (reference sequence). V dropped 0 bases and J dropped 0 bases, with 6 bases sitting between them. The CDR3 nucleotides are TGCAGTGCTAGAGATGACAGCTCCTACAATGAGCAGTTCTTC. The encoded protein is CSARDDSSYNEQFF.

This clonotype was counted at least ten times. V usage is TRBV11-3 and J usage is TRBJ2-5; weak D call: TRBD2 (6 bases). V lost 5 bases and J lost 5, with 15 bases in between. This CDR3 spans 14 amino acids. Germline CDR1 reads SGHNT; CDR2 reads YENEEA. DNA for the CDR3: TGTGCCAGCAGCCCCGACGGGGGTACCGAGACCCAGTACTTC. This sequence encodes CASSPDGGTETQYF. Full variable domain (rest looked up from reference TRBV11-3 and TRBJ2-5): EAGVVQSPRYKIIEKKQPVAFWCNPISGHNTLYWYLQNLGQGPELLIRYENEEAVDDSQLPKDRFSAERLKGVDSTLKIQPAELGDSAVYLCASSPDGGTETQYFGPGTRLLVL.

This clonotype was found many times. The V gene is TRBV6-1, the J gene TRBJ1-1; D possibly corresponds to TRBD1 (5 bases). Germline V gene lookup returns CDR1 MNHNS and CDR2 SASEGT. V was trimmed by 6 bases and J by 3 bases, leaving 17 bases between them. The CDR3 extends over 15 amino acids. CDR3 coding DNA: TGTGCCAGCAGACCTCCCGTGGGGGTGGACACTGAAGCTTTCTTT. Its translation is CASRPPVGVDTEAFF.

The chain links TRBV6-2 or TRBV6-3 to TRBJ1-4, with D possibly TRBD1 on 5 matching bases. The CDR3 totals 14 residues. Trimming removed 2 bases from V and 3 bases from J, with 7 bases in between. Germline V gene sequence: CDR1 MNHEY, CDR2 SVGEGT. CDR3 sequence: CASSYGGANEKLFF. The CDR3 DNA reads TGTGCCAGCAGTTACGGAGGGGCTAATGAAAAACTGTTTTTT.

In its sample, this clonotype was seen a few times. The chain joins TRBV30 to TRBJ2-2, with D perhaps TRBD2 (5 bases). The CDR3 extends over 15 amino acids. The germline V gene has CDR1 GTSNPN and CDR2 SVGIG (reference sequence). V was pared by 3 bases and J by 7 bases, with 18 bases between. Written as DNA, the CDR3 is TGTGCCTGGAGGGCTAGAGGGAGACGGGTCGGGGAGCTGTTTTTT. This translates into CAWRARGRRVGELFF. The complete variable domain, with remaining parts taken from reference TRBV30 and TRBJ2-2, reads SQTIHQWPATLVQPVGSPLSLECTVEGTSNPNLYWYRQAAGRGLQLLFYSVGIGQISSEVPQNLSASRPQDRQFILSSKKLLLSDSGFYLCAWRARGRRVGELFFGEGSRLTVL.

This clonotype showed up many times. CDR3 sequence: CASSLPPGQMNTEAFF. In DNA form, the CDR3 reads TGTGCCAGCAGTTTGCCCCCTGGACAGATGAACACTGAAGCTTTCTTT. This rearrangement joins TRBV28 to TRBJ1-1; D may be TRBD1 (6 bases). The CDR3 loop spans 16 amino acids. V lost 3 bases, J lost 0 bases, and 14 bases lay in between. Germline CDR1 reads MDHEN; CDR2 reads SYDVKM.

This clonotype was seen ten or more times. CDR3 protein: CASTGGLGQETQYF. The CDR3 DNA is TGTGCCAGTACAGGGGGCCTGGGTCAGGAGACCCAGTACTTC. The chain carries TRBV6-1 and TRBJ2-5, with 9 nucleotides matching TRBD1. J was trimmed by 5 bases and V by 9 bases; bases with no gene match: 10. The CDR3 contains 14 residues. Germline-derived CDR1 and CDR2 are MNHNS and SASEGT.

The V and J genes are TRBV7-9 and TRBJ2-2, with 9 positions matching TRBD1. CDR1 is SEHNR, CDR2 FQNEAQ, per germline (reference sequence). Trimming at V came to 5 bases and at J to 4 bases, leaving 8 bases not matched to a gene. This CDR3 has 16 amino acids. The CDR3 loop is CASSITGGAGTGELFF. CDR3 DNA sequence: TGTGCCAGCAGCATCACAGGGGGCGCGGGCACCGGGGAGCTGTTTTTT.